These 14 T cell receptor beta chains were all obtained from the same sample, sequenced in a study of early T cells in non-severe SARS-CoV-2 infection (dated by TCRdb to 2020 to 2022). Receptor amplification or capture employed 5' RACE. The sample was run on a NextSeq 500. The public reads were reprocessed in TCRdb via fastp at Q25 and MiXCR, keeping in-frame beta chains. Rows merge per CDR3 protein into single entries with the most common DNA and genes. The sample has tens of thousands of distinct CDR3 sequences on record, roughly 17% of them singletons. The ten largest make up approximately 5.1% of the sample. The material was whole blood, obtained at baseline. The receptors stem from an adult who was a healthcare worker with PCR-confirmed SARS-CoV-2 infection or an uninfected control (not recorded which).

This rearrangement joins TRBV4-3 to TRBJ2-2, with TRBD2 as a possible D gene (5 bases). Germline CDR1 reads LGHNA; CDR2 reads YSLEER. V was shortened by 0 bases and J by 3 bases, with 11 bases between the two germline ends. There are 16 residues in the CDR3. CDR3 coding DNA: TGCGCCAGCAGCCAAGACGAGACTACCTACACCGGGGAGCTGTTTTTT. This encodes CASSQDETTYTGELFF.

This clonotype was picked up a small number of times. The chain carries TRBV28 and TRBJ2-7, with D maybe TRBD1 (5 bases). The CDR3 consists of 15 residues. Trimming removed 8 bases from V and 5 bases from J, with 22 bases in between. Germline V CDR1 and CDR2: MDHEN, SYDVKM. CDR3 protein: CASLTEGAPRHEQYF. DNA of the CDR3: TGTGCCAGCTTGACGGAAGGGGCTCCCCGCCACGAGCAGTACTTC. Drawing the rest from reference TRBV28 and TRBJ2-7, the complete variable domain is DVKVTQSSRYLVKRTGEKVFLECVQDMDHENMFWYRQDPGLGLRLIYFSYDVKMKEKGDIPEGYSVSREKKERFSLILESASTNQTSMYLCASLTEGAPRHEQYFGPGTRLTVT.

The chain is built from TRBV28 and TRBJ2-7; D not certain. Between the trimmed V and J ends, which lost 3 bases and 4 bases, there was a span of 7 bases. Germline assignment: CDR1 MDHEN and CDR2 SYDVKM. CDR3 length: 12 amino acids. CDR3 DNA sequence: TGTGCCAGCAGTTTTAGCAGATACGAGCAGTACTTC. Amino acids: CASSFSRYEQYF.

This clonotype was found a few times. This chain connects TRBV10-3 to TRBJ2-1; 7 bases fit TRBD2. This CDR3 spans 12 amino acids. Looked up from germline, CDR1 is ENHRY and CDR2 is SYGVKD. V trimming: 8 bases; J trimming: 9 bases; junction bases outside the gene matches: 7. The CDR3 nucleotides read TGTGCCATCGGGACTAATGGGACTGAGCAGTTCTTC. Protein: CAIGTNGTEQFF.

The V call is TRBV6-6, the J call TRBJ1-2; no clear D gene. CDR1 and CDR2 (germline): MNHNY, SVGAGI (reference sequence). Trimming removed 7 bases from V and 6 bases from J, with 15 bases in between. CDR3 length: 13 residues. The DNA for the CDR3 is TGTGCCAGCACCGGACTCCAGAGAAATGGCTACACCTTC. It codes for CASTGLQRNGYTF.

This sequence joins TRBV4-3 and TRBJ2-4, with TRBD1 as a possible D gene (6 bases). In germline, CDR1 is LGHNA, CDR2 YSLEER. V lost 1 base and J 9 bases, leaving 19 bases between the germline ends. The CDR3 length is 16 residues. The CDR3 sequence is CASSQGVGPGQGIQYF. In DNA form, the CDR3 reads TGCGCCAGCAGCCAAGGCGTGGGGCCGGGACAAGGCATTCAGTACTTC.

This clonotype was recorded at least ten times. The chain carries TRBV27 and TRBJ2-5, with a weak D call TRBD2 (6 bases). V gave up 6 bases and J gave up 7 bases, with 21 bases separating them. Germline CDR1 reads MNHEY; CDR2 reads SMNVEV (reference sequence). The CDR3 extends over 15 amino acids. CDR3 DNA sequence: TGTGCCAGCAGCCCCGGGACTCCCCCATTGGGGACCCAGTACTTC. Protein sequence: CASSPGTPPLGTQYF.

The rearrangement uses TRBV2 and TRBJ2-1; 7 nucleotides line up with TRBD2. From germline, CDR1 is SNHLY and CDR2 FYNNEI. The length of the CDR3 is 14 residues. Trimming took 8 bases from V and 5 from J; bases not matched to a gene: 9. CDR3 amino acids: CASRQTAGNNEQFF. The DNA for the CDR3 is TGTGCCAGCCGACAGACAGCGGGAAACAATGAGCAGTTCTTC. Full variable domain (rest looked up from reference TRBV2 and TRBJ2-1): EPEVTQTPSHQVTQMGQEVILRCVPISNHLYFYWYRQILGQKVEFLVSFYNNEISEKSEIFDDQFSVERPDGSNFTLKIRSTKLEDSAMYFCASRQTAGNNEQFFGPGTRLTVL.

In this sample, this clonotype turned up a few times. The J gene is TRBJ1-4, the V gene TRBV19; D possibly corresponds to TRBD1 (5 bases). V lost 6 bases, J lost 8 bases, and 10 bases lay in between. The CDR3 length is 12 residues. The germline gives CDR1 LNHDA, CDR2 SQIVND (reference sequence). The CDR3 nucleotides read TGTGCCAGTAGATCGGGGGGAGAAAAACTGTTTTTT. Translation: CASRSGGEKLFF.

The chain is built from TRBV7-9 and TRBJ2-7, with D hard to call. This CDR3 has 13 residues. Germline values: CDR1 SEHNR, CDR2 FQNEAQ (reference sequence). V dropped 5 bases and J dropped 3 bases, with 11 bases sitting between them. The CDR3 spells CASSPPRRYEQYF. CDR3 nucleotides: TGTGCCAGCAGCCCCCCCAGACGCTACGAGCAGTACTTC.

The rearrangement uses TRBV11-2 and TRBJ2-5, with D possibly being TRBD1 (6 bases). The CDR3 is 15 amino acids. The V and J ends lost 5 bases and 2 bases respectively, with 15 bases between them. Per germline, CDR1 SGHAT and CDR2 FQNNGV. The CDR3 DNA reads TGTGCCAGCAGCCAACATTGGACAGAGCAAGAGACCCAGTACTTC. Translating it yields CASSQHWTEQETQYF.

This clonotype has just a few counts. The rearrangement joins TRBV12-3 or TRBV12-4 to TRBJ2-1, with D unclear. V gave up 3 bases and J gave up 7 bases, with 7 bases separating them. The CDR3 contains 12 residues. CDR3 loop: CASSLRNNEQFF. For the CDR3, the DNA is TGTGCCAGCAGTTTGAGAAATAATGAGCAGTTCTTC.

In its sample, this clonotype was seen a few times. The rearrangement uses TRBV28 and TRBJ2-7; 8 nucleotides align to TRBD1. The CDR3 is 16 residues long. Germline V CDR1 and CDR2: MDHEN, SYDVKM. V dropped 7 bases and J dropped 0; count of bases not matched to a gene: 11. This CDR3 is CASITTAGQGSYEQYF. The CDR3 bases are TGTGCCAGCATCACAACCGCCGGACAGGGCTCCTACGAGCAGTACTTC.

The chain combines TRBV7-2 with TRBJ2-1; 9 bases are shared with TRBD1. Trimming cost V 5 bases and J 8 bases; bases outside gene matches: 7. CDR1 and CDR2 from the germline V gene are SGHTA and FQGNSA. The CDR3 has 14 residues. The CDR3 DNA reads TGTGCCAGCAGCGGGGGACAGGGTATTCATGAGCAGTTCTTC. It codes for CASSGGQGIHEQFF. Full variable domain (outside the CDR3, taken from reference TRBV7-2 and TRBJ2-1): GAGVSQSPSNKVTEKGKDVELRCDPISGHTALYWYRQSLGQGLEFLIYFQGNSAPDKSGLPSDRFSAERTGGSVSTLTIQRTQQEDSAVYLCASSGGQGIHEQFFGPGTRLTVL.